This TCR beta chain was observed in a study of shared clonotypes between healthy human individuals. The CDR3 has 13 residues. V was clipped by 2 bases and J by 3 bases; unmatched bases: 1. Germline V lookup: CDR1 SEHNR, CDR2 FQNEAQ (reference sequence). Profiling relied on immunoSEQ multiplex PCR, and the TCRdb table lists in-frame clones only, not all of them. The sample holds over a million clones, 70% to 80% seen once. Details on this clone: Within the sample, other DNA sequences also encode this same CDR3.

Naive CD4+ cells were CD45RA-selected; the remaining cells were memory. V and J are TRBV7-9 and TRBJ2-7; 7 bases line up with TRBD1. This clonotype was obtained from a man aged 18 to 30 in good health. Some clones in this sample may be carry-over from other donors' samples. Sequencing was done on a sample of memory CD4+ T cells from PBMCs. The subset here: CD45RA-negative fraction. The CDR3 DNA reads as TGTGCCAGCAGCTTAAGGGACAGCTACGAGCAGTACTTC. Amino acid sequence: CASSLRDSYEQYF.